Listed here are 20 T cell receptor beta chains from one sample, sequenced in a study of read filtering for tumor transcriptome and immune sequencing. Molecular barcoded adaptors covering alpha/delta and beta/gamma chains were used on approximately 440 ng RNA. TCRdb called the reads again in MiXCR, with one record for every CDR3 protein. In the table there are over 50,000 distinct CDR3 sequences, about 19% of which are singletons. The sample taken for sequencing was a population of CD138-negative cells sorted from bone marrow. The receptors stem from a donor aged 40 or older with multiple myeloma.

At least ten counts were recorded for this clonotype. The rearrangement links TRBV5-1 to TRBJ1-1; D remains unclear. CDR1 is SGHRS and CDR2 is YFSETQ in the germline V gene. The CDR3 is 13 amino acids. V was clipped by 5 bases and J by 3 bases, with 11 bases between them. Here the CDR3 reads CASRQGPDTEAFF. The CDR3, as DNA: TGCGCCAGCAGGCAAGGGCCGGACACTGAAGCTTTCTTT. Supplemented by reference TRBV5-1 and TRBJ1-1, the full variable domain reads KAGVTQTPRYLIKTRGQQVTLSCSPISGHRSVSWYQQTPGQGLQFLFEYFSETQRNKGNFPGRFSGRQFSNSRSEMNVSTLELGDSALYLCASRQGPDTEAFFGQGTRLTVV.

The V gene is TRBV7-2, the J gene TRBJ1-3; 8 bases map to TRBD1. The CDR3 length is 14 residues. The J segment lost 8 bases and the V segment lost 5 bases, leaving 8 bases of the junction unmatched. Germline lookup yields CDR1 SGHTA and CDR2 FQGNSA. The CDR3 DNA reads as TGTGCCAGCAGCATGACAGGGGCCCGGGACACCATATATTTT. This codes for CASSMTGARDTIYF.

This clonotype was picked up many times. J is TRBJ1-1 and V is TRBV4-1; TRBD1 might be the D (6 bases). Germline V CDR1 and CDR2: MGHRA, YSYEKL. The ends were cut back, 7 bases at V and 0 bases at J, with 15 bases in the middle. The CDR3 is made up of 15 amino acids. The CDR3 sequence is CASTIGGTMNTEAFF. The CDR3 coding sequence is TGCGCCAGCACGATCGGGGGCACGATGAACACTGAAGCTTTCTTT.

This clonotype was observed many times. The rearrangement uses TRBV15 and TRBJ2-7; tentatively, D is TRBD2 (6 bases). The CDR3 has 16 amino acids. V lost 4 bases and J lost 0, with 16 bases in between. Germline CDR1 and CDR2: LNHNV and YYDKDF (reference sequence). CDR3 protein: CATSTKYRDSSYEQYF. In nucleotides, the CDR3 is TGTGCCACCAGCACAAAATACCGGGACTCCTCCTACGAGCAGTACTTC.

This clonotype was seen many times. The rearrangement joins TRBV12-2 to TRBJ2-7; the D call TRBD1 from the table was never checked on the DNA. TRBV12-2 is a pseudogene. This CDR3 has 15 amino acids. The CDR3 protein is CASRSPNTGMWEQYF. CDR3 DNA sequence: TGTGCAAGTCGCTCGCCAAACACAGGGATGTGGGAGCAGTACTTC.

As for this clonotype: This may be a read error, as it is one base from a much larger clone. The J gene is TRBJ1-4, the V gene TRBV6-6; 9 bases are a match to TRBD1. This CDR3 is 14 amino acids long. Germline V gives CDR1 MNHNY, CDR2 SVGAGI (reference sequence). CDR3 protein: CASRRTGALLKLLF. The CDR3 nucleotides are TGTGCCAGCAGGAGGACAGGGGCGCTCCTGAAACTGCTTTTT.

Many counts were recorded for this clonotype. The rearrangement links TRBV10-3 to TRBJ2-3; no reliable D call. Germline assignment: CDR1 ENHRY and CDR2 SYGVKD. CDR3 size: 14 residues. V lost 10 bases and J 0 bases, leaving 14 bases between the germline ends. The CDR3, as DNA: TGTGCCACCCGGAACGGTGTTAGCACAGATACGCAGTATTTT. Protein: CATRNGVSTDTQYF.

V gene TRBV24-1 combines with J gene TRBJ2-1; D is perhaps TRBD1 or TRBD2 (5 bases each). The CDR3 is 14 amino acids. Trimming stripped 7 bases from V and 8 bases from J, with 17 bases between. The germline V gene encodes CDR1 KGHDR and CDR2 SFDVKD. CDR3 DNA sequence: TGTGCCACCAGCGGGGACCCCTATTCCGATGAGCAGTTCTTC. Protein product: CATSGDPYSDEQFF.

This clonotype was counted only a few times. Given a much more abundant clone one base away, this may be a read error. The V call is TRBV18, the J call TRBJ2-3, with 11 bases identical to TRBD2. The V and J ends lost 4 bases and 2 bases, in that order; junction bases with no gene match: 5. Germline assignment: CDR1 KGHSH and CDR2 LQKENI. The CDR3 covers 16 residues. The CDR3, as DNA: TGTGCCAGCTCACTCCAGACTAGCGGGGCCACAGATACGCAGTATTTT. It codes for CASSLQTSGATDTQYF. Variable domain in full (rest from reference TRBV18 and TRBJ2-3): NAGVMQNPRHLVRRRGQEARLRCSPMKGHSHVYWYRQLPEEGLKFMVYLQKENIIDESGMPKERFSAEFPKEGPSILRIQQVVRGDSAAYFCASSLQTSGATDTQYFGPGTRLTVL.

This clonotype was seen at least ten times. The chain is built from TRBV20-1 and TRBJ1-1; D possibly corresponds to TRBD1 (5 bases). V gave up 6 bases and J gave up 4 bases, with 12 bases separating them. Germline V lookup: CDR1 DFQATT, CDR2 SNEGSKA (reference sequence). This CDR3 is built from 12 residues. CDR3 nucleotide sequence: TGCAGTGCCAGCCCAGGGCCCACTGAAGCTTTCTTT. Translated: CSASPGPTEAFF.

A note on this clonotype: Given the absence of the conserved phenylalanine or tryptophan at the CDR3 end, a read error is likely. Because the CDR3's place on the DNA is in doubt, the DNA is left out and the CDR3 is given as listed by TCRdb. The chain's CDR3 is CASSLLMNTEAFL. The J gene is TRBJ1-1, the V gene TRBV14. The V gene's germline CDR1 is SGHDN and CDR2 FVKESK. The CDR3 spans 13 amino acids, including both terminal residues.

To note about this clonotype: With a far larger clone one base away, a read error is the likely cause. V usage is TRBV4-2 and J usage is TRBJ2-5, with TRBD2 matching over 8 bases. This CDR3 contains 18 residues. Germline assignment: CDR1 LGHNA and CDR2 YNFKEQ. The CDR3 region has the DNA TGTGCCAGCAGCCGGAGAAGCGGGAGCATGATTCGGCAAGGGACCCAGTACTTC. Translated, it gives CASSRRSGSMIRQGTQYF.

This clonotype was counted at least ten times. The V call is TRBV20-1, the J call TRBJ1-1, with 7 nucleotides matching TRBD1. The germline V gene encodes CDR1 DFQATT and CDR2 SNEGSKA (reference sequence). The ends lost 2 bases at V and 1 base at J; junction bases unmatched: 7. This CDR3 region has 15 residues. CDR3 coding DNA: TGCAGTGCTAGAAGGTCGGGACAGAGGAACACTGAAGCTTTCTTT. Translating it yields CSARRSGQRNTEAFF.

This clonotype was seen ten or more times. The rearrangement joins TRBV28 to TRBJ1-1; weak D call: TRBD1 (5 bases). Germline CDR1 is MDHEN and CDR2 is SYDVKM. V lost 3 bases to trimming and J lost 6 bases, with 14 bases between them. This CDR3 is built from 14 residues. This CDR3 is CASSFRDPGAEAFF. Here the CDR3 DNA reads TGTGCCAGCAGTTTCAGGGACCCCGGAGCTGAAGCTTTCTTT.

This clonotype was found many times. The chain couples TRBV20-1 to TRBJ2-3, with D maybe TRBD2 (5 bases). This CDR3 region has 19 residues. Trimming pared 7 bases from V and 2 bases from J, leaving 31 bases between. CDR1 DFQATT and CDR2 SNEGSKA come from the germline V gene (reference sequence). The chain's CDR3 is CSVAGAGFFGQMITDTQYF. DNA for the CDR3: TGCAGTGTCGCGGGCGCGGGTTTCTTTGGGCAGATGATCACAGATACGCAGTATTTT.

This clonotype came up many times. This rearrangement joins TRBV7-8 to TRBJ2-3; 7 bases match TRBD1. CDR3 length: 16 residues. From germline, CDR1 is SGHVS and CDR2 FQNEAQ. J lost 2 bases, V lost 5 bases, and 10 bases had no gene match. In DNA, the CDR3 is TGTGCCAGCAGCCCAGGGGGTATAACCTACACAGATACGCAGTATTTT. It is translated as CASSPGGITYTDTQYF.

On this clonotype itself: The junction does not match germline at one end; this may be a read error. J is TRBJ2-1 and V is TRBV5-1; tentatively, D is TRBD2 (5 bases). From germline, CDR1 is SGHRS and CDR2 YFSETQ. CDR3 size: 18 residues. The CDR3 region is CASSLSLGSGGSYNEQFF. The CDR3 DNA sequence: TGCGCTAGCAGCTTGAGTTTGGGCAGCGGAGGCTCCTACAATGAGCAGTTCTTC.

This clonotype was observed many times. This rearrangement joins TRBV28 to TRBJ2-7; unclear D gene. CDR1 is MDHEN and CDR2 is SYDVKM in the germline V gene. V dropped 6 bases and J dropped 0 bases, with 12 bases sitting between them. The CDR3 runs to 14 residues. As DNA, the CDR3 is TGTGCCAGCAGCATCACGGTTATCTCCTACGAGCAGTACTTC. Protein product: CASSITVISYEQYF. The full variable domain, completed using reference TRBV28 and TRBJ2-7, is DVKVTQSSRYLVKRTGEKVFLECVQDMDHENMFWYRQDPGLGLRLIYFSYDVKMKEKGDIPEGYSVSREKKERFSLILESASTNQTSMYLCASSITVISYEQYFGPGTRLTVT.

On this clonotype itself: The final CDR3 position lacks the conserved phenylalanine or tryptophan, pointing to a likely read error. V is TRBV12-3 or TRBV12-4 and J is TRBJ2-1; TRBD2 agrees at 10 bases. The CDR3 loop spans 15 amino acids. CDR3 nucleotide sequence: TGTGCTAGCAGTTTAGGGGCTAGCGGGAGCTATGAGCAGTTCTCC. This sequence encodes CASSLGASGSYEQFS.

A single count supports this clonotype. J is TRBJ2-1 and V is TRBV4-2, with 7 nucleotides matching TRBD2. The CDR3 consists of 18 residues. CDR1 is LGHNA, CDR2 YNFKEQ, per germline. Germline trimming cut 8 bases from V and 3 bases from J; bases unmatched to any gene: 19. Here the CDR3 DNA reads TGTGCCAGCGGCCCCGGCAGCGGGGAGTCATCCTACTACAATGAGCAGTTCTTC. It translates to CASGPGSGESSYYNEQFF.